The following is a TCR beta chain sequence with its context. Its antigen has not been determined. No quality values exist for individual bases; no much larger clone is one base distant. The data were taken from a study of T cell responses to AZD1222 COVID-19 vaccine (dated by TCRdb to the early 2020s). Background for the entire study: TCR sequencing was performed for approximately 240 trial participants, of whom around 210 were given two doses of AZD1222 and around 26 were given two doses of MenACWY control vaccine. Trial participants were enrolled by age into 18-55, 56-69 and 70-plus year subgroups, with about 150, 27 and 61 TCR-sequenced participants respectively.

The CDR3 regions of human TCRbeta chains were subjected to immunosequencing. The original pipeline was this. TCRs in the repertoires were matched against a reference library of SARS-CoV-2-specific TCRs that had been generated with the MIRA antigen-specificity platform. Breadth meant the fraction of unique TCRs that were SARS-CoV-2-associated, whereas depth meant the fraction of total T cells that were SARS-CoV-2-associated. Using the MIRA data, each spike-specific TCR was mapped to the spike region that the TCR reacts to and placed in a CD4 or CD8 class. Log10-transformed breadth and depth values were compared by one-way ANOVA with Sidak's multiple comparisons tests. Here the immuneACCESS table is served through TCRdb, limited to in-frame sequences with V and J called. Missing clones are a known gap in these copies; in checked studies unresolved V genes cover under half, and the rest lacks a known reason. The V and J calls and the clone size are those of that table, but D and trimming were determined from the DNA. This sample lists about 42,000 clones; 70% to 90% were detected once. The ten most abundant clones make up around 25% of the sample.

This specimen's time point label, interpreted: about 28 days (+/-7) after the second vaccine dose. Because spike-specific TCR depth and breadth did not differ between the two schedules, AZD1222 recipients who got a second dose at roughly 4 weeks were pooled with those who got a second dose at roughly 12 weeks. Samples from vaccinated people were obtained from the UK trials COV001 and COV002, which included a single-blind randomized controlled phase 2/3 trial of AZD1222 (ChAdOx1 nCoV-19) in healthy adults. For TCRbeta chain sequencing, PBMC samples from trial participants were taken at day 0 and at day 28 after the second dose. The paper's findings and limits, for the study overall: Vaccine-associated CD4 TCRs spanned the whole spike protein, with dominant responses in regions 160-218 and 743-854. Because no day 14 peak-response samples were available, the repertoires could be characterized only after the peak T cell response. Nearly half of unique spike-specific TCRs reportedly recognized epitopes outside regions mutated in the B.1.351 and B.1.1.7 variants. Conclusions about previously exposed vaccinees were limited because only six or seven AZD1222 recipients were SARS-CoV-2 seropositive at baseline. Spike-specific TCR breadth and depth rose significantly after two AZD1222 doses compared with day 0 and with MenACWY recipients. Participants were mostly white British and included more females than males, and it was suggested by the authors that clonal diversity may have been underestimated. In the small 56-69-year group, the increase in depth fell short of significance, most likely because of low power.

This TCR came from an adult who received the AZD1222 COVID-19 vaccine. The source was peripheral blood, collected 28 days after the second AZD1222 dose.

The DNA is TGTGCCAGCAGTTTAACAGGGGGCTATGGCTACACCTTC. Its protein is CASSLTGGYGYTF. This sequence uses TRBV12-3 or TRBV12-4 and TRBJ1-2, and 8 junction bases match TRBD1. Trimming takes 2 bases off V and 4 bases off J; junction bases not matched to a gene: 0. The CDR3 runs 13 residues from the cysteine to the phenylalanine. Only the CDR3 DNA stays, 39 bases, in frame from base 1.